This T cell receptor (beta chain) was sequenced during a study of shared clonotypes between healthy human individuals. General study findings and limits: The naive CD4 repertoires of several donors were compared, and roughly 5% of clonotypes were shared. Generally, naive subsets came out with larger estimated richness than memory subsets. Sequencing of the sorted subsets was shown by rarefaction to be incomplete despite large depth.

The CDR3 is 15 amino acids. Per germline, CDR1 LNHDA and CDR2 SQIVND (reference sequence). V was pared by 3 bases and J by 3 bases, with 15 bases between. Libraries were prepared by immunoSEQ multiplex PCR; TCRdb keeps only in-frame clonotypes and omits some of them. The sample yields around 2,000,000 clones, roughly 95% seen once. Concerning this clone: The antigen is unknown.

The TCR originated in a man younger than 30 in good health. The rearrangement joins TRBV19 to TRBJ2-7; D perhaps matches TRBD2 (6 bases). The sample was naive CD4+ T cells sorted from blood. Subset of the sample: CD45RA+ positively selected. This CDR3 is CASSIGGLKNYEQYF. The CDR3 nucleotides are TGTGCCAGTAGTATCGGGGGACTCAAGAACTACGAGCAGTACTTC.